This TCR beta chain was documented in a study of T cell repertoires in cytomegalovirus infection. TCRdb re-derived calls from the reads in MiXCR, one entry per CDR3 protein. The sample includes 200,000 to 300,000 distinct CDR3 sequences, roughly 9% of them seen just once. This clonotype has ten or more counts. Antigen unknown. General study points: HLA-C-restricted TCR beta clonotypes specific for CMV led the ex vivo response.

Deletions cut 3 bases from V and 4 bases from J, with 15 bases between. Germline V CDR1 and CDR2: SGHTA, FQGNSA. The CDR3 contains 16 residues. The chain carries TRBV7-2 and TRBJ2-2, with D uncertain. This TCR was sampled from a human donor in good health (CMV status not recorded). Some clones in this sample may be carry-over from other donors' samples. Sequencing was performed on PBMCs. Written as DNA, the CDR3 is TGTGCCAGCAGCTTGGGCCCTGGGTGGGGCACCGGGGAGCTGTTTTTT. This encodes CASSLGPGWGTGELFF.